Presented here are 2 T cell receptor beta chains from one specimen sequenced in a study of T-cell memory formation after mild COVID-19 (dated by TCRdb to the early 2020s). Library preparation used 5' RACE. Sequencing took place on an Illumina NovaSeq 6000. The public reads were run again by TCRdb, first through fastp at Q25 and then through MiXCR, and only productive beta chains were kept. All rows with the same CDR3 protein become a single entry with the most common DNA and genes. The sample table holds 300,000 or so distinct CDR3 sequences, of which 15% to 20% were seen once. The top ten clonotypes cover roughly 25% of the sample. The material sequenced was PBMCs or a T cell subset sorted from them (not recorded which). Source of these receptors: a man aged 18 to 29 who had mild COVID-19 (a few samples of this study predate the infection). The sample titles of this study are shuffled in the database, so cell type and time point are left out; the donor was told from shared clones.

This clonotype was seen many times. In DNA form, the CDR3 reads TGTGCCAGCAGCTCGTCTGGGGCTGGGGCCAACGTCCTGACTTTC. As protein: CASSSSGAGANVLTF. This rearrangement joins TRBV7-9 to TRBJ2-6; D is undetermined. V shed 4 bases and J shed 2 bases, with 9 bases lying between them. CDR1 SEHNR and CDR2 FQNEAQ come from the germline V gene (reference sequence). This CDR3 region has 15 residues.

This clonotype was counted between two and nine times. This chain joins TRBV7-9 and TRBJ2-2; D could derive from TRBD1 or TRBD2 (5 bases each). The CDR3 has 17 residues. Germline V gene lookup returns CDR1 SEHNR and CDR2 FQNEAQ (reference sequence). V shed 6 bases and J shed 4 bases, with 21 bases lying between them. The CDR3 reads CASRSTRGPGPTGELFF. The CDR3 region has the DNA TGTGCCAGCAGATCTACCCGGGGCCCCGGCCCCACCGGGGAGCTGTTTTTT.